This T cell receptor beta chain is drawn from a study of shared clonotypes between healthy human individuals. Repertoires were generated with immunoSEQ multiplex PCR, while TCRdb's copy carries only in-frame clones and drops some. In the table there are 2,500,000 or so clones, approximately 93% of which are singletons. The CDR3 consists of 14 residues. CDR1 MNHNY and CDR2 SVGAGI come from the germline V gene (reference sequence). Trimming cost V 4 bases and J 3 bases, with 12 bases left between them. This TCR was recovered from a man between 18 and 29 years old in good health. Some clones in this sample may be carry-over from other donors' samples. Sequencing was carried out using naive CD4+ T cells from PBMCs. Subset of the sample: CD45RA+ positively selected. The chain couples TRBV6-6 to TRBJ1-1, with D uncertain. For the CDR3, the DNA is TGTGCCAGCAGTTCCCAAGTGAGGGACACTGAAGCTTTCTTT. It specifies CASSSQVRDTEAFF.